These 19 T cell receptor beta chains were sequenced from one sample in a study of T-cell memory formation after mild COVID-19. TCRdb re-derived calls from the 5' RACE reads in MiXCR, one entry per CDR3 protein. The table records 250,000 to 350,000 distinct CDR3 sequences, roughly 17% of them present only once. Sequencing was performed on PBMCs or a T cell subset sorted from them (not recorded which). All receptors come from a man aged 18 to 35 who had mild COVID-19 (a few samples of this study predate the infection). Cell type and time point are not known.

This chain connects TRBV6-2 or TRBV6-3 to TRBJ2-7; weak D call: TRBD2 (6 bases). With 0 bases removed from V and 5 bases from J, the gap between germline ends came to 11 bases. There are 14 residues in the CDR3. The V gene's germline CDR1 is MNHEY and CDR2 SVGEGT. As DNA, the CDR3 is TGTGCCAGCAGTTACTCGGGGGAGGCCCACGAGCAGTACGTC. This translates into CASSYSGEAHEQYV.

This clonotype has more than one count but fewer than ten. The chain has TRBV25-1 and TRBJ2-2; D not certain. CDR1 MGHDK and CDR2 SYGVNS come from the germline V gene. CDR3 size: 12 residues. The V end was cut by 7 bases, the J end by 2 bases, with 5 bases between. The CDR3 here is CASNTNTGELFF. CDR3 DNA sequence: TGTGCCAGCAACACCAACACCGGGGAGCTGTTTTTT.

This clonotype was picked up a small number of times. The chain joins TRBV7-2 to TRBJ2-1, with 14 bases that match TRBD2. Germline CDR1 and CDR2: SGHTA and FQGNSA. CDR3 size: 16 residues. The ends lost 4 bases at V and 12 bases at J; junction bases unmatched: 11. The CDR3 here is CASSWRTSGGPIVQFF. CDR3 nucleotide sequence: TGTGCCAGCAGCTGGAGGACTAGCGGGGGGCCCATAGTGCAGTTCTTC.

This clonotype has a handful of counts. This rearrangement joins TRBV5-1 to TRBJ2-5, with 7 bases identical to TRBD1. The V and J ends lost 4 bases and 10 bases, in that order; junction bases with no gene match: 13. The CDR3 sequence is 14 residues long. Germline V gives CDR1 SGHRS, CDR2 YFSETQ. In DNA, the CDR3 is TGCGCCAGCAGCGTACAACAGGGGAGTGGGGACCAGTACTTC. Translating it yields CASSVQQGSGDQYF.

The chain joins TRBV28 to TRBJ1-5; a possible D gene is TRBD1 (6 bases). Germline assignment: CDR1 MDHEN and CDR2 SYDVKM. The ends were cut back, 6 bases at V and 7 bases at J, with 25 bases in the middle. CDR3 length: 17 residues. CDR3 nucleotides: TGTGCCAGCAGACATTCCCAGGGGATGGGTTCGGGGCAGCCCCAGCATTTT. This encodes CASRHSQGMGSGQPQHF.

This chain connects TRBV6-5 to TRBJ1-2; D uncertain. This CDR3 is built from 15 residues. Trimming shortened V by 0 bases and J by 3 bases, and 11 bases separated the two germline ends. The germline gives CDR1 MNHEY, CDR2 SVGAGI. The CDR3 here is CASSYSGGSYYGYTF. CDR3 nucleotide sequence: TGTGCCAGCAGTTACTCCGGCGGGAGTTACTATGGCTACACCTTC.

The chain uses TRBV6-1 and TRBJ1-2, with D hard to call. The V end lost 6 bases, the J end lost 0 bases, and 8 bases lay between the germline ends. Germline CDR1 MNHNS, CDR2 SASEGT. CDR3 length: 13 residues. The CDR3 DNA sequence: TGTGCCAGCAGGTCCACATCTAACTATGGCTACACCTTC. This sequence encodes CASRSTSNYGYTF.

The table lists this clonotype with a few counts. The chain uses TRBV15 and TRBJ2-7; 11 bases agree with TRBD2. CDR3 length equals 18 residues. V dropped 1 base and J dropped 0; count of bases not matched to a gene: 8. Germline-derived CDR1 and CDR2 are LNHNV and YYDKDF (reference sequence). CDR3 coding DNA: TGTGCCACCAGCAGAGGAGGGGGGACTAGCGGTTACTCCTACGAGCAGTACTTC. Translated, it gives CATSRGGGTSGYSYEQYF.

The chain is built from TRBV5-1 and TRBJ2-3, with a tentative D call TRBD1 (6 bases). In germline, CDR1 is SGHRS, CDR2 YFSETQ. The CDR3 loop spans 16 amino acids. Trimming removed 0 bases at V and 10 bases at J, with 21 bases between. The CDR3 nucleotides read TGCGCCAGCAGCTTGGCGGGCCTGGACAGATTTGGTCCGCAGTATTTT. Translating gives CASSLAGLDRFGPQYF. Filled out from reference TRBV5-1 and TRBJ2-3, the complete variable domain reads KAGVTQTPRYLIKTRGQQVTLSCSPISGHRSVSWYQQTPGQGLQFLFEYFSETQRNKGNFPGRFSGRQFSNSRSEMNVSTLELGDSALYLCASSLAGLDRFGPQYFGPGTRLTVL.

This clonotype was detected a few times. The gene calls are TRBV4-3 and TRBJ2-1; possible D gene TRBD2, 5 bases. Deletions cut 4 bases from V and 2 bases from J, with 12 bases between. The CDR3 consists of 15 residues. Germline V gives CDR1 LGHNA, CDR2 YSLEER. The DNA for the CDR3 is TGCGCCAGCAGCCGTGAGGACGGGGCCTACAATGAGCAGTTCTTC. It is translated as CASSREDGAYNEQFF.

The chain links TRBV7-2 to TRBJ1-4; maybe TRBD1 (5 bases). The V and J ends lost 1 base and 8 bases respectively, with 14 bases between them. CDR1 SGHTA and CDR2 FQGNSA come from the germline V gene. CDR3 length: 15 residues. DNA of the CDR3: TGTGCCAGCAGCTTAGTCCAGGGAGTAGGGGAAAAACTGTTTTTT. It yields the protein CASSLVQGVGEKLFF.

In nucleotides, the CDR3 is TGTGCCAGCAGTCGGAACCGGGACAGGGGGCTTTCTGTCCGCTTTGGGGCCAACGTCCTGACTTTC. It is translated as CASSRNRDRGLSVRFGANVLTF. This chain joins TRBV12-3 or TRBV12-4 and TRBJ2-6; 12 nucleotides align to TRBD1. The CDR3 is 22 residues long. The trim removed 5 bases at V and 3 bases at J, leaving 20 bases unmatched.

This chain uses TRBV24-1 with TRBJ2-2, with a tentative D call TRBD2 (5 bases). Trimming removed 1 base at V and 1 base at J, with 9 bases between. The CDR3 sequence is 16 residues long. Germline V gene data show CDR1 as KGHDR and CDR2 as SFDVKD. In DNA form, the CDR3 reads TGTGCCACCAGTGATTTAACTAGAGAGAACACCGGGGAGCTGTTTTTT. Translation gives CATSDLTRENTGELFF.

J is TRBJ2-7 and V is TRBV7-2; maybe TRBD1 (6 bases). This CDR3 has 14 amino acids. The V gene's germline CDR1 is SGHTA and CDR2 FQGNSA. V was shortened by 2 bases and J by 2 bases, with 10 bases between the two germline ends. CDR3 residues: CASSLLQGTYEQYF. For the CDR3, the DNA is TGTGCCAGCAGCTTACTTCAGGGGACCTACGAGCAGTACTTC.

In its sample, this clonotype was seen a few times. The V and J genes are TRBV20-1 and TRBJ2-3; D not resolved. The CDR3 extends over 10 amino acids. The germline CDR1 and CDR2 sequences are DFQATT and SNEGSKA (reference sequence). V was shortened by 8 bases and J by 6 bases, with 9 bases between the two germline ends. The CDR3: CSPTSDTQYF. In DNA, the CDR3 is TGCAGTCCAACATCCGATACGCAGTATTTT.

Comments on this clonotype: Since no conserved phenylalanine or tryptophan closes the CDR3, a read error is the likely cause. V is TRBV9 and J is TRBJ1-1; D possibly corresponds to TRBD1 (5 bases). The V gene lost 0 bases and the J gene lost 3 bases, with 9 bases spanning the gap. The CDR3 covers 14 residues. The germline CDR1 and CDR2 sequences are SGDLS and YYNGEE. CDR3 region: CASSVDGGDTEAFY. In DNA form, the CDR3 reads TGTGCCAGCAGCGTAGATGGGGGGGACACTGAAGCTTTCTAT.

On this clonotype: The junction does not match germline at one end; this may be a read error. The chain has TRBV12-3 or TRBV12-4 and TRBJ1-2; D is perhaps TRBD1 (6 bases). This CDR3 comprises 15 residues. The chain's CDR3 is CASSLRGASGYVYTF. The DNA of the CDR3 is TGTGCCAGCAGCTTGCGGGGGGCATCTGGCTATGTCTACACCTTC.

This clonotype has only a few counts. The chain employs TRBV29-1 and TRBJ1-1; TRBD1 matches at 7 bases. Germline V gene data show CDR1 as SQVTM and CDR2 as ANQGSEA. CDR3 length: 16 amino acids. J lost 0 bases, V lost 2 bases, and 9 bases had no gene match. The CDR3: CSVESIEQGMNTEAFF. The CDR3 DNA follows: TGCAGCGTTGAATCGATCGAACAGGGGATGAACACTGAAGCTTTCTTT.

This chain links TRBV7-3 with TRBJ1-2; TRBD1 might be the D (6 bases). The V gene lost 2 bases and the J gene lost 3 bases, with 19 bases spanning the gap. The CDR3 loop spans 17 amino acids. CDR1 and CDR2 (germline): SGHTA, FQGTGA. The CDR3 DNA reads TGTGCCAGCAGCTTACGCCCCGACAGGAAGACTCACTATGGCTACACCTTC. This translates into CASSLRPDRKTHYGYTF.